The following is a T cell receptor (beta chain) sequence with its context. The antigen is not known. The source of the sample is a study of cytomegalovirus exposure and HLA in healthy donors. Overall study findings and caveats: There were a few CMV-associated chains whose specificity for CMV antigens was confirmed in vitro. Using the classifier, cytomegalovirus status was reportedly diagnosed with high specificity and sensitivity. Most TCR sequences were seen very rarely across donors, but some public TCRs occurred in many.

The donors were members of the validation cohort comprising over a hundred subjects, separate from the approximately 630-subject first cohort. Per germline, CDR1 MDHEN and CDR2 SYDVKM. The ends were cut back, 4 bases at V and 0 bases at J, with 9 bases in the middle. The CDR3 is 14 amino acids. Clones were read by immunoSEQ multiplex PCR, and TCRdb kept only the in-frame ones, dropping some. The repertoire includes 90,000 to 130,000 clones, about 85% of them detected once, and approximately 2.9% sits in the top ten. This chain joins TRBV28 and TRBJ2-5; TRBD1 is a possible D gene (5 bases). Sequencing was done on a sample of PBMCs. This clonotype was sampled from a woman younger than 35 in good health and CMV-seronegative. The CDR3 sequence is CASSSDSHQETQYF. In DNA form, the CDR3 reads TGTGCCAGCAGTTCCGACAGTCACCAAGAGACCCAGTACTTC.